The source of this TCR beta chain is a study of shared clonotypes between healthy human individuals. Produced via immunoSEQ multiplex PCR; TCRdb's table is partial and in-frame only. The sample holds roughly 1,000,000 clones, around 78% seen once. Germline assignment: CDR1 SGDLS and CDR2 YYNGEE. Trimming cost V 4 bases and J 4 bases, with 14 bases left between them. The CDR3 sequence is 14 residues long. The chain couples TRBV9 to TRBJ1-2, with a weak D call TRBD1 (5 bases). This clonotype was obtained from a man aged 18 to 35 in good health. Some clones in this sample may be carry-over from other donors' samples. Sequenced input: memory CD4+ T cells from PBMCs. Subset in this sample: CD45RA-negative fraction. The CDR3 reads CASSPGGGSYGYTF. For the CDR3, the DNA is TGTGCCAGCAGCCCCGGGGGTGGATCCTATGGCTACACCTTC.